This is a list of T cell receptor beta chains from one sample in a study of control samples from healthy donors and cancer patients. Method: immunoSEQ multiplex PCR; TCRdb's copy keeps in-frame clones and lacks some. Here the sample spans 12,000 to 15,000 clones, 70% to 85% being singletons. What was sequenced was formalin-fixed, paraffin-embedded tissue. All receptors come from a female donor with lung cancer. The CDR3 runs from the conserved cysteine through the conserved F or W.

v_gene	j_gene	CDR3aa
TRBV19	TRBJ1-5	CASSSQALLNQPQHF
TRBV30	TRBJ2-6	CAWSEAGANVLTF
TRBV7-2	TRBJ1-5	CASSSESSNQPQHF
TRBV20-1	TRBJ2-7	CSANVIAEQYF
TRBV27	TRBJ1-1	CASSPIRGTLYTEAFF
TRBV24-1	TRBJ2-5	CATSDARGQGHEETQYF
TRBV23-1	TRBJ2-1	CASSHGRVEQFF
TRBV6-6	TRBJ2-7	CASSGPGAGKSYEQYF
TRBV7-9	TRBJ2-3	CASSLGQTHTDTQYF
TRBV7-2	TRBJ1-6	CASSLGLGNGSPLHF
TRBV6-2/TRBV6-3	TRBJ1-5	CASSSDRRQPQHF
TRBV19	TRBJ1-2	CTSSIRRIGDGYTF
TRBV9	TRBJ2-7	CASSVGALGGDYEQYF
TRBV12-3/TRBV12-4	TRBJ1-2	CASSSGGLGYTF
TRBV30	TRBJ1-4	CAWSDRGLNEKLFF
TRBV27	TRBJ2-1	CASSLLAGGYNEQFF
TRBV24-1	TRBJ2-2	CATSEGSNTGELFF
TRBV28	TRBJ2-5	CASILAGKETQYF
TRBV2	TRBJ2-3	CASSVVTDTQYF